A selection of T cell receptor beta chains follows, all from one sample in a study of T cell responses to AZD1222 COVID-19 vaccine. Libraries were prepared by immunoSEQ multiplex PCR; TCRdb keeps only in-frame clonotypes and omits some of them. In the table there are about 130,000 clones, roughly 85% of which are singletons. The sample in question was peripheral blood, obtained on day 0 of AZD1222 vaccination. Every receptor here comes from an adult in good health. The CDR3 runs from the conserved cysteine through the conserved F or W. Fields, in order: D gene, clone size, V gene, J gene, CDR3 protein, CDR3 DNA. A D gene is named only where the DNA matches it firmly. Only some rows state a clone size, as once, few, many or a class for expanded clones.

d_gene: -; abundance: -; v_gene: TRBV9; j_gene: TRBJ2-1; CDR3aa: CASSSYRGQEQFF; CDR3nt: TGTGCCAGCAGCTCGTATAGGGGCCAAGAGCAGTTCTTC
d_gene: -; abundance: -; v_gene: TRBV28; j_gene: TRBJ1-2; CDR3aa: CASSFFAGTHGYTF; CDR3nt: TGTGCCAGCAGTTTTTTCGCAGGGACCCATGGCTACACCTTC
d_gene: -; abundance: -; v_gene: TRBV6-5; j_gene: TRBJ2-1; CDR3aa: CASSYSADQTYNEQFF; CDR3nt: TGTGCCAGCAGTTACTCGGCCGACCAAACCTACAATGAGCAGTTCTTC
d_gene: TRBD2; abundance: -; v_gene: TRBV6-5; j_gene: TRBJ2-3; CDR3aa: CASSSPSGSTDTQYF; CDR3nt: TGTGCCAGCAGTTCCCCTAGCGGAAGCACAGATACGCAGTATTTT
d_gene: TRBD1; abundance: -; v_gene: TRBV4-1; j_gene: TRBJ2-6; CDR3aa: CASSLFHRGVSGANVLTF; CDR3nt: TGCGCCAGCAGCCTCTTTCACAGGGGAGTCTCCGGGGCCAACGTCCTGACTTTC
d_gene: -; abundance: -; v_gene: TRBV29-1; j_gene: TRBJ2-1; CDR3aa: CSVRSSSYNEQFF; CDR3nt: TGCAGCGTTAGGTCAAGCTCCTACAATGAGCAGTTCTTC
d_gene: -; abundance: few; v_gene: TRBV30; j_gene: TRBJ2-7; CDR3aa: CAWSSKYEQYF; CDR3nt: TGTGCCTGGAGTTCTAAATACGAGCAGTACTTC
d_gene: -; abundance: -; v_gene: TRBV7-9; j_gene: TRBJ2-7; CDR3aa: CASSRTYEQYF; CDR3nt: TGTGCCAGCAGCCGGACCTACGAGCAGTACTTC
d_gene: -; abundance: -; v_gene: TRBV6-5; j_gene: TRBJ2-3; CDR3aa: CASTITDTQYF; CDR3nt: TGTGCCAGCACCATCACAGATACGCAGTATTTT
d_gene: -; abundance: -; v_gene: TRBV6-6; j_gene: TRBJ2-1; CDR3aa: CASSYSATNPGNEQFF; CDR3nt: TGTGCCAGCAGTTACTCCGCGACCAACCCTGGGAATGAGCAGTTCTTC
d_gene: -; abundance: -; v_gene: TRBV10-3; j_gene: TRBJ1-5; CDR3aa: CAISESVRDQPQHF; CDR3nt: TGTGCCATCAGTGAGTCTGTCAGGGATCAGCCCCAGCATTTT
d_gene: -; abundance: -; v_gene: TRBV24-1; j_gene: TRBJ2-2; CDR3aa: CATSDALTGITGELFF; CDR3nt: TGTGCCACCAGTGATGCGCTTACAGGGATCACCGGGGAGCTGTTTTTT
d_gene: TRBD1; abundance: few; v_gene: TRBV30; j_gene: TRBJ1-2; CDR3aa: CAWSVGRGLDRVYGYTF; CDR3nt: TGTGCCTGGAGTGTAGGCAGGGGGCTGGACCGTGTGTATGGCTACACCTTC
d_gene: TRBD1; abundance: -; v_gene: TRBV5-4; j_gene: TRBJ1-5; CDR3aa: CASSLQGFNQPQHF; CDR3nt: TGTGCCAGCAGCTTACAGGGGTTCAATCAGCCCCAGCATTTT
d_gene: TRBD2; abundance: -; v_gene: TRBV4-2; j_gene: TRBJ2-7; CDR3aa: CASSQVGGTSGPYEQYF; CDR3nt: TGTGCCAGCAGCCAAGTTGGGGGGACTAGCGGGCCCTACGAGCAGTACTTC
d_gene: -; abundance: few; v_gene: TRBV6-9; j_gene: TRBJ1-1; CDR3aa: CASSYKGKAFF; CDR3nt: TGTGCCAGCAGTTATAAAGGGAAAGCTTTCTTT
d_gene: TRBD1; abundance: -; v_gene: TRBV7-8; j_gene: TRBJ2-5; CDR3aa: CASSHRGRTGETQYF; CDR3nt: TGTGCCAGCAGCCACAGGGGGCGAACCGGGGAGACCCAGTACTTC
d_gene: TRBD2; abundance: -; v_gene: TRBV13; j_gene: TRBJ2-3; CDR3aa: CASSSALGTSGGVRTDTQYF; CDR3nt: TGTGCCAGCAGCTCGGCTCTCGGGACTAGCGGGGGGGTTCGCACAGATACGCAGTATTTT
d_gene: -; abundance: -; v_gene: TRBV11-3; j_gene: TRBJ2-1; CDR3aa: CASSVQGEYNEQFF; CDR3nt: TGTGCCAGCAGCGTGCAGGGAGAGTACAATGAGCAGTTCTTC
d_gene: -; abundance: -; v_gene: TRBV9; j_gene: TRBJ2-7; CDR3aa: CASSVDEAPFYEQYF; CDR3nt: TGTGCCAGCAGCGTAGATGAAGCCCCATTCTACGAGCAGTACTTC
d_gene: TRBD2; abundance: once; v_gene: TRBV19; j_gene: TRBJ2-7; CDR3aa: CASRSGGGVYEQYF; CDR3nt: TGTGCCAGTAGGTCTGGCGGGGGGGTCTACGAGCAGTACTTC
d_gene: -; abundance: once; v_gene: TRBV19; j_gene: TRBJ1-6; CDR3aa: CASSISGTVHNSPLHF; CDR3nt: TGTGCCAGTAGTATCTCCGGGACGGTTCATAATTCACCCCTCCACTTT
d_gene: TRBD2; abundance: once; v_gene: TRBV15; j_gene: TRBJ2-3; CDR3aa: CATRWGGDTQYF; CDR3nt: TGTGCCACTCGGTGGGGAGGGGATACGCAGTATTTT
d_gene: -; abundance: few; v_gene: TRBV11-2; j_gene: TRBJ2-2; CDR3aa: CASSLDRDSSGIGELFF; CDR3nt: TGTGCCAGCAGCTTAGATCGGGACTCCTCGGGAATCGGGGAGCTGTTTTTT
d_gene: -; abundance: -; v_gene: TRBV18; j_gene: TRBJ1-1; CDR3aa: CASSPQGTGTEAFF; CDR3nt: TGTGCCAGCTCACCCCAGGGGACCGGGACTGAAGCTTTCTTT
d_gene: TRBD1; abundance: -; v_gene: TRBV28; j_gene: TRBJ2-7; CDR3aa: CASSQLRDRAYEQYF; CDR3nt: TGTGCCAGCAGCCAACTGCGGGACAGGGCCTACGAGCAGTACTTC
d_gene: -; abundance: -; v_gene: TRBV30; j_gene: TRBJ1-6; CDR3aa: CAWSVGSDNSPLHF; CDR3nt: TGTGCCTGGAGTGTAGGCTCGGATAATTCACCCCTCCACTTT
d_gene: TRBD1; abundance: -; v_gene: TRBV14; j_gene: TRBJ1-4; CDR3aa: CASSANRGSNEKLFF; CDR3nt: TGTGCCAGCAGTGCAAACAGGGGATCTAATGAAAAACTGTTTTTT
d_gene: TRBD1; abundance: -; v_gene: TRBV7-8; j_gene: TRBJ1-5; CDR3aa: CASSPQGASNQPQHF; CDR3nt: TGTGCCAGCAGCCCACAGGGGGCTTCCAATCAGCCCCAGCATTTT
d_gene: -; abundance: -; v_gene: TRBV7-6; j_gene: TRBJ1-5; CDR3aa: CASSPGQYSNQPQHF; CDR3nt: TGTGCCAGCAGCCCAGGACAGTATAGCAATCAGCCCCAGCATTTT
d_gene: TRBD1; abundance: once; v_gene: TRBV18; j_gene: TRBJ1-6; CDR3aa: CASSPQQGISGSPLHF; CDR3nt: TGTGCCAGCTCACCACAACAGGGGATTTCAGGATCACCCCTCCACTTT
d_gene: -; abundance: -; v_gene: TRBV11-2; j_gene: TRBJ1-5; CDR3aa: CASSHKGWGTNQPQHF; CDR3nt: TGTGCCAGCAGCCATAAGGGTTGGGGGACAAATCAGCCCCAGCATTTT